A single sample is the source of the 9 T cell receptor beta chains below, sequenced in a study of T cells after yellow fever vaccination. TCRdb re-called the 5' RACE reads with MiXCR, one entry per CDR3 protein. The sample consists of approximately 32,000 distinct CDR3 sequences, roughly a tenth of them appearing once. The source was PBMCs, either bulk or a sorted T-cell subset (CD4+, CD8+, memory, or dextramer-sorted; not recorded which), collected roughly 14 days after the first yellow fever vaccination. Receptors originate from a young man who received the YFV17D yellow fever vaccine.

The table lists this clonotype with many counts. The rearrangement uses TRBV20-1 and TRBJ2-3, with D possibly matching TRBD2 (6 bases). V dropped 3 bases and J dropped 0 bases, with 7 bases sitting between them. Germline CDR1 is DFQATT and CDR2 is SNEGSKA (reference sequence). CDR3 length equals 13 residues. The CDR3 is CSASSGSTDTQYF. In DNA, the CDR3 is TGCAGTGCTAGCAGCGGGAGCACAGATACGCAGTATTTT.

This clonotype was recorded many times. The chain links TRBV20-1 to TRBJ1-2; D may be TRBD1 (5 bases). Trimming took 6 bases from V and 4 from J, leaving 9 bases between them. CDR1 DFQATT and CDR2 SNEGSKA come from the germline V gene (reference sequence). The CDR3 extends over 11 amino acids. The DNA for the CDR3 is TGCAGTGCAAGGGACGGCTATGGCTACACCTTC. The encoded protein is CSARDGYGYTF.

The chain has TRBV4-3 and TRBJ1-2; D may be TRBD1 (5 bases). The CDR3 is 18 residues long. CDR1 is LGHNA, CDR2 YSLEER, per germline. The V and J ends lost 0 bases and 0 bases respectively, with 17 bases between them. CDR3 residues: CASSQEYLVQDSNYGYTF. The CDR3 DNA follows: TGCGCCAGCAGCCAAGAATACCTAGTACAGGATTCTAACTATGGCTACACCTTC.

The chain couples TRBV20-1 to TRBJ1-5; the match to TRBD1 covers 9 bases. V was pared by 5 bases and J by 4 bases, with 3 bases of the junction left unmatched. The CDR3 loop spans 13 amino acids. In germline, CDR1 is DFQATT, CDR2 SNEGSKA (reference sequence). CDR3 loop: CSAGQGLNQPQHF. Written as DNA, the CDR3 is TGCAGTGCTGGACAGGGGCTAAATCAGCCCCAGCATTTT.

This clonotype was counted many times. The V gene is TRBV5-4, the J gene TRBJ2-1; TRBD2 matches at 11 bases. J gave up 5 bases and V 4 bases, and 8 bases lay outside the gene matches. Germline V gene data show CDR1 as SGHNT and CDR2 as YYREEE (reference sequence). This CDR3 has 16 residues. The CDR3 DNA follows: TGTGCCAGCAGCACCCCGACTAGCGGGGAAGACAATGAGCAGTTCTTC. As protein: CASSTPTSGEDNEQFF.

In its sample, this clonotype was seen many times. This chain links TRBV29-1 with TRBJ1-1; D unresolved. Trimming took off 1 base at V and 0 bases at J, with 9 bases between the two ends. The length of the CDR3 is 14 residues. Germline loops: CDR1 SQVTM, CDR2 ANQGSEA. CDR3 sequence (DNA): TGCAGCGTTGAAGGTGCGGGGATGAACACTGAAGCTTTCTTT. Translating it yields CSVEGAGMNTEAFF.

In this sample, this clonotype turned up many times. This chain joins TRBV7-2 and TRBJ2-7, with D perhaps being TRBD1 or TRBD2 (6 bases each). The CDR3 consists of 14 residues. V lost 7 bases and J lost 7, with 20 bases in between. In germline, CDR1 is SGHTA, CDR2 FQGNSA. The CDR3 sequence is CASTGGDTMKEQYF. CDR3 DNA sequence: TGTGCCAGCACCGGAGGGGACACCATGAAAGAGCAGTACTTC.

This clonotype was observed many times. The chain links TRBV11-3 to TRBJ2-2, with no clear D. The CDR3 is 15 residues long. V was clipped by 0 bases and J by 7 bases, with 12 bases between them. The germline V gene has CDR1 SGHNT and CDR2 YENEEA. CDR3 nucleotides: TGTGCCAGCAGCTTAGAGCCTAGTGCTATCGGGGAGCTGTTTTTT. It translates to CASSLEPSAIGELFF.

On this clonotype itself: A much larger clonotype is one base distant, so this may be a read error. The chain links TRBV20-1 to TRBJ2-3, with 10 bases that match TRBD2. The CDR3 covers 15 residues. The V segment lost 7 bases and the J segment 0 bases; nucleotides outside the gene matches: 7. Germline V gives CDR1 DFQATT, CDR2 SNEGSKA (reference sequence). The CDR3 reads CSGGLAVGSTDTQYF. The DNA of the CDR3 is TGCAGTGGCGGACTAGCGGTGGGCAGCACAGATACGCAGTATTTT.